The T cell receptor (beta chain) described here comes from a study of T-cell memory formation after mild COVID-19 (dated by TCRdb to the early 2020s). Study-level background: TCR sequence clusters from the two donors were largely donor specific. In two donors, T-cell clones that expanded and contracted after mild COVID-19 were tracked by sequencing TCRalpha and TCRbeta repertoires over time. The cohort comprised two young, previously healthy adult volunteers, one female and one male.

Ficoll-Paque density gradient centrifugation was used to isolate PBMCs. Overall study outcomes, separate from this receptor: Only a couple of mild cases were covered in the study, and larger cohorts including severe cases with pre-infection samples were considered necessary. Contracting CD4+ clones were located mainly in the CM and EM memory subsets, whereas CD8+ clones were found to be enriched in EMRA. SARS-CoV-2 specificity of the second-wave clones peaking on day 37 was not confirmed. The detection of some responding clones in pre-infection memory suggests that pre-existing cross-reactive memory T cells joined the SARS-CoV-2 response. From day 15 to 85, contracting clones showed balanced CD4/CD8 phenotypes, whereas a second wave of clones that expanded from day 15 to 37 leaned towards CD4+.

For this clonotype: Its antigen has not been determined. No much larger clone exists at a distance of one base, and base qualities are not known.

The instrument given in TCRdb is Illumina NovaSeq 6000. Using 5'RACE with constant-segment primers, TCRalpha and TCRbeta cDNA libraries were constructed, with sample barcodes and unique molecular identifiers added in the process. RNA was extracted from every sample with Trizol reagent. Amplification of the libraries took two PCR steps, and the second step added a second sample barcode plus Illumina TruSeq adapters. Sequencing of libraries was performed on an Illumina NovaSeq with 2 x 150 bp paired-end reads. In the original analysis: Demultiplexing of reads and collapsing into UMI-guided consensus sequences were performed with migec v1.2.7. Using mixcr v2.1.11, the UMI consensuses were aligned to TRA and TRB V and J templates and assembled into clonotypes. A clonotype was counted as expanded or contracted only if both edgeR and NoisET called the change significant, with noise models trained on biological replicates. For edgeR calls, a false discovery rate-adjusted p below 0.01 and a log2 fold-change threshold of 1 were applied. As an exploratory analysis of dynamics, max-normalized trajectories of the 1000 most abundant clonotypes were examined with PCA combined with hierarchical clustering. Separately sequenced CD4+ and CD8+ repertoires were used to assign the CD4 or CD8 phenotype of responding clones. In TCRdb, the public reads were trimmed at Q25 with fastp and aligned with MiXCR, with productive beta chains retained. Records with the same CDR3 protein are collapsed into one entry carrying the most frequent genes and DNA. The V and J calls and clone size are TCRdb's, not the authors'. The sample table shows roughly 240,000 distinct CDR3 sequences, and 15% to 20% are seen once. The top ten clones comprise 20% to 25% of the sample.

CDR1 and CDR2 (SGHAT, FQNNGV) derive from the germline V gene. The cysteine opens and the phenylalanine closes a CDR3 of 15 amino acids. The kept DNA is CDR3 alone, 45 bases in frame from the first base. The V end loses 1 base and the J end loses 4 bases, and a stretch of 10 bases separates them. This TCR came from a man in his late teens or twenties who had mild COVID-19 (a few samples of this study predate the infection). The sample titles of this study are shuffled in the database, so cell type and time point are left out; the donor was told from shared clones. Sequencing was carried out using PBMCs or a T cell subset sorted from them (not recorded which). The chain is encoded by TRBV11-2 joined to TRBJ1-4; no D gene can be assigned with confidence. The CDR3 protein is CASSLGATGNEKLFF. In nucleotides, the sequence is TGTGCCAGCAGCTTAGGGGCGACTGGTAATGAAAAACTGTTTTTT. Supplemented by the reference TRBV11-2 and TRBJ1-4 proteins around the CDR3, the complete variable domain is EAGVAQSPRYKIIEKRQSVAFWCNPISGHATLYWYQQILGQGPKLLIQFQNNGVVDDSQLPKDRFSAERLKGVDSTLKIQPAKLEDSAVYLCASSLGATGNEKLFFGSGTQLSVL.